These 10 T cell receptor beta chains were sequenced from one sample in a study of T cell responses to AZD1222 COVID-19 vaccine. The method was immunoSEQ multiplex PCR; TCRdb's version includes in-frame clones alone and lacks a portion of them. The sample carries about 120,000 clones, around 92% recorded once. The material was peripheral blood, obtained on day 0 of AZD1222 vaccination. The receptors here all came from an adult in good health.

The chain joins TRBV9 to TRBJ1-1, with D maybe TRBD1 (5 bases). V was cut by 4 bases and J by 6 bases, with 16 bases left in between. Germline loops: CDR1 SGDLS, CDR2 YYNGEE. The CDR3 runs 14 residues. CDR3 DNA: TGTGCCAGCAGCTCCGCCGGGGGGGTGGCTGAAGCTTTCTTT. Residues: CASSSAGGVAEAFF.

The chain is built from TRBV2 and TRBJ2-1; possibly TRBD2 for D (6 bases). The CDR3 spans 17 residues. Germline loops: CDR1 SNHLY, CDR2 FYNNEI. V was cut by 1 base and J by 0 bases, with 13 bases left in between. The CDR3 reads CASSEGFGGTSYNEQFF. CDR3 in DNA: TGTGCCAGCAGTGAAGGGTTCGGAGGGACCTCCTACAATGAGCAGTTCTTC.

V gene TRBV5-8 combines with J gene TRBJ2-1; D gene unclear. The ends were cut back, 0 bases at V and 10 bases at J, with 5 bases in the middle. CDR3 length equals 11 residues. CDR1 is SGHTS, CDR2 YDEGEE, per germline. The CDR3 DNA is TGTGCCAGCAGCTTGGCCGGGGAGCAGTTCTTC. It encodes CASSLAGEQFF.

This clone was observed once. The gene calls are TRBV18 and TRBJ1-2; maybe TRBD1 (6 bases). The germline V gene has CDR1 KGHSH and CDR2 LQKENI. The CDR3 extends over 15 amino acids. The germline V and J ends were trimmed by 2 bases and 4 bases, with 14 bases remaining between them. The CDR3 bases are TGTGCCAGCTCACCAGTGGAGGGGGAAGGCTATGGCTACACCTTC. This gives the protein CASSPVEGEGYGYTF.

The chain couples TRBV27 to TRBJ2-3; unclear D gene. In germline, CDR1 is MNHEY, CDR2 SMNVEV (reference sequence). The CDR3 spans 12 residues. V lost 4 bases and J lost 6, with 8 bases in between. The CDR3 sequence is CASSSYYDTQYF. The CDR3 DNA reads as TGTGCCAGCAGTTCCTATTATGATACGCAGTATTTT.

The DNA of the CDR3 is TGTGCCAGCAGCACTACGGACAGCTATAATTCACCCCTCCACTTT. It specifies CASSTTDSYNSPLHF. The chain joins TRBV6-5 to TRBJ1-6; D may be TRBD1 (6 bases). The germline CDR1 and CDR2 sequences are MNHEY and SVGAGI. CDR3 size: 15 residues. V was pared by 6 bases and J by 3 bases, with 12 bases between.

The chain carries TRBV7-8 and TRBJ2-2; no reliable D call. Germline assignment: CDR1 SGHVS and CDR2 FQNEAQ. CDR3 length equals 12 residues. V was pared by 5 bases and J by 4 bases, with 5 bases between. This CDR3 is CASSALTGELFF. The CDR3 DNA follows: TGTGCCAGCAGCGCCCTCACCGGGGAGCTGTTTTTT.

The chain couples TRBV4-1 to TRBJ1-4; D gene uncertain. Germline assignment: CDR1 MGHRA and CDR2 YSYEKL. V shed 0 bases and J shed 0 bases, with 11 bases lying between them. CDR3 length: 17 residues. The CDR3 DNA follows: TGCGCCAGCAGCCAAGACCCCCCCCGCCCAACTAATGAAAAACTGTTTTTT. Protein product: CASSQDPPRPTNEKLFF.

This chain joins TRBV5-1 and TRBJ2-7; 9 positions match TRBD1. This CDR3 comprises 16 residues. Per germline, CDR1 SGHRS and CDR2 YFSETQ. The V segment lost 0 bases and the J segment 5 bases; nucleotides outside the gene matches: 9. The CDR3: CASSLGSGQGFDEQYF. As DNA, the CDR3 is TGCGCCAGCAGCTTGGGCTCGGGACAGGGATTCGACGAGCAGTACTTC.

The rearrangement links TRBV5-4 to TRBJ1-2, with D unresolved. V lost 4 bases and J 0 bases, leaving 16 bases between the germline ends. The CDR3 consists of 16 residues. The germline V gene encodes CDR1 SGHNT and CDR2 YYREEE (reference sequence). The CDR3 spells CASSLPGRLSNYGYTF. The DNA of the CDR3 is TGTGCCAGCAGCCTACCCGGACGGCTTTCTAACTATGGCTACACCTTC.